The rows below give T cell receptor beta chains drawn from one sample of a study of OX40 agonist ivuxolimab in advanced cancers. The method was immunoSEQ multiplex PCR; TCRdb's version includes in-frame clones alone and lacks a portion of them. This table has roughly 59,000 clones, 80% to 95% appearing once. The sample consisted of CD4+ or CD8+ T cells sorted from blood, taken in a trial of the OX40 agonist ivuxolimab. These TCRs come from an adult with an advanced solid tumor such as melanoma, head and neck, liver or kidney cancer. CDR3s include the opening cysteine and the closing phenylalanine or tryptophan. The D gene is left open where the match is weak. Only some rows state a clone size, as once, few, many or a class for expanded clones.

TRBV7-2	NA	TRBJ2-1	NA	CASSLVGSDRAYNEQFF	TGTGCCAGCAGCTTAGTCGGTTCGGACAGAGCCTACAATGAGCAGTTCTTC
TRBV14	NA	TRBJ2-1	NA	CASSQEGYYNEQFF	TGTGCCAGCAGCCAAGAGGGCTATTACAATGAGCAGTTCTTC
TRBV7-6	NA	TRBJ1-2	TRBD1	CASSLGQGPYGYTF	TGTGCCAGCAGCTTAGGACAGGGGCCCTATGGCTACACCTTC
TRBV10-3	NA	TRBJ1-2	NA	CAISDWDAGDLKRVGYTF	TGTGCCATCAGTGATTGGGACGCTGGTGACCTAAAGCGAGTGGGCTACACCTTC
TRBV4-2	once	TRBJ2-7	TRBD2	CASSHEGGLAESYEQYF	TGTGCCAGCAGCCACGAAGGTGGACTAGCGGAATCCTACGAGCAGTACTTC
TRBV4-3	NA	TRBJ2-5	NA	CASSQEGGLGETQYF	TGCGCCAGCAGCCAAGAGGGGGGGCTGGGAGAGACCCAGTACTTC
TRBV14	NA	TRBJ1-2	NA	CASSQGGNYGYTF	TGTGCCAGCAGCCAAGGAGGGAACTATGGCTACACCTTC
TRBV4-3	NA	TRBJ2-7	NA	CASSQERGGTSTLSYEQYF	TGCGCCAGCAGCCAAGAGAGAGGGGGTACGAGCACACTGTCCTACGAGCAGTACTTC
TRBV5-1	once	TRBJ2-1	TRBD2	CASSLALAGGVDEQFF	TGCGCCAGCAGCTTGGCCCTAGCGGGAGGAGTCGATGAGCAGTTCTTC
TRBV9	NA	TRBJ2-5	NA	CASSDGETQYF	TGTGCCAGCAGCGACGGAGAGACCCAGTACTTC
TRBV19	NA	TRBJ2-3	TRBD1	CASSLWTGLGDTQYF	TGTGCCAGTAGTCTATGGACAGGGTTGGGAGATACGCAGTATTTT
TRBV15	once	TRBJ2-3	NA	CATSPLVGGTDTQYF	TGTGCCACCAGCCCGCTGGTGGGGGGCACAGATACGCAGTATTTT
TRBV10-3	NA	TRBJ2-7	TRBD2	CATLSGSLSYEQYF	TGTGCCACCCTCAGCGGGAGCCTTTCCTACGAGCAGTACTTC
TRBV2	NA	TRBJ1-1	NA	CASSVDPEAFF	TGTGCCAGCAGTGTTGACCCTGAAGCTTTCTTT
TRBV11-2	once	TRBJ2-1	TRBD2	CASSPMTSGGPGYNEQFF	TGTGCCAGCAGCCCAATGACTAGCGGGGGGCCAGGCTACAATGAGCAGTTCTTC
TRBV6-1	NA	TRBJ2-7	NA	CASSEIGQWNEQYF	TGTGCCAGCAGTGAAATAGGTCAGTGGAACGAGCAGTACTTC
TRBV6-5	NA	TRBJ2-7	TRBD2	CASSSLAGGAYEQYF	TGTGCCAGCAGTTCCCTAGCGGGGGGTGCCTACGAGCAGTACTTC
TRBV6-4	NA	TRBJ1-5	NA	CASSLGSNQPQHF	TGTGCCAGCAGTTTAGGGAGCAATCAGCCCCAGCATTTT
TRBV19	NA	TRBJ1-2	NA	CALPPGNLNYGYTF	TGTGCCTTGCCCCCCGGGAACCTCAACTATGGCTACACCTTC
TRBV4-3	NA	TRBJ1-2	NA	CASSQDWGAKDFTGYTF	TGCGCCAGCAGCCAAGATTGGGGGGCGAAAGACTTTACTGGCTACACCTTC
TRBV4-1	NA	TRBJ1-1	NA	CASKEMNTEAFF	TGCGCCAGCAAGGAGATGAACACTGAAGCTTTCTTT
TRBV7-9	NA	TRBJ1-1	NA	CASSLVVGGNTEAFF	TGTGCCAGCAGCTTAGTAGTGGGCGGGAACACTGAAGCTTTCTTT
TRBV9	NA	TRBJ2-3	TRBD2	CASSSQRGVTDTQYF	TGTGCCAGCAGCTCCCAGCGGGGGGTCACAGATACGCAGTATTTT
TRBV7-3	NA	TRBJ2-2	NA	CASSTQGTGELFF	TGTGCCAGCAGCACCCAGGGCACCGGGGAGCTGTTTTTT
TRBV5-4	NA	TRBJ2-3	NA	CASSFFSDTQYF	TGTGCCAGCAGCTTCTTCTCAGATACGCAGTATTTT
TRBV5-4	NA	TRBJ2-7	TRBD1	CASSSDGTGVSYEQYF	TGTGCCAGCAGCTCCGACGGCACAGGGGTTTCCTACGAGCAGTACTTC
TRBV9	NA	TRBJ2-7	NA	CASSPRDSWTEQYF	TGTGCCAGCAGCCCCCGGGACTCCTGGACCGAGCAGTACTTC
TRBV12-5	NA	TRBJ2-5	NA	CASGLVVFENKQETQYF	TGTGCTAGTGGTTTGGTAGTTTTCGAGAATAAGCAAGAGACCCAGTACTTC
TRBV4-1	NA	TRBJ1-4	NA	CASSQDGINEKLFF	TGCGCCAGCAGCCAAGATGGGATCAATGAAAAACTGTTTTTT
TRBV6-5	NA	TRBJ1-1	NA	CASSYEGIVAEAFF	TGTGCCAGCAGTTACGAGGGAATAGTGGCTGAAGCTTTCTTT
TRBV5-1	NA	TRBJ1-1	NA	CASSRTDREAFF	TGCGCCAGCAGCCGGACCGACAGGGAAGCTTTCTTT
TRBV7-2	NA	TRBJ2-7	NA	CASSSVSYEQYF	TGTGCCAGCAGCTCAGTCTCCTACGAGCAGTACTTC
TRBV7-6	NA	TRBJ1-6	NA	CASSLGEDNSPLHF	TGTGCCAGCAGCTTAGGAGAGGATAATTCACCCCTCCACTTT